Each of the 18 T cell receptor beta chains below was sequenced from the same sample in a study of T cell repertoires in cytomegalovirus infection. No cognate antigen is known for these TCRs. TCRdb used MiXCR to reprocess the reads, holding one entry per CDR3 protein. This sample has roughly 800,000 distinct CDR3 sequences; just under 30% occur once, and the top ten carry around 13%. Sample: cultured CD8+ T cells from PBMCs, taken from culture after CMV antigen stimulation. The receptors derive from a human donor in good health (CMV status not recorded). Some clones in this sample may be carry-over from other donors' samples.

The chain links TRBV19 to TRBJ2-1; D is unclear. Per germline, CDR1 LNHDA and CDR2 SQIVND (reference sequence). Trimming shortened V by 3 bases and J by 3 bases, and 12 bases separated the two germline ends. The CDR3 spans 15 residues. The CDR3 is CASSISGVHYNEQFF. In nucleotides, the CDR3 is TGTGCCAGTAGTATCAGTGGGGTTCACTACAATGAGCAGTTCTTC.

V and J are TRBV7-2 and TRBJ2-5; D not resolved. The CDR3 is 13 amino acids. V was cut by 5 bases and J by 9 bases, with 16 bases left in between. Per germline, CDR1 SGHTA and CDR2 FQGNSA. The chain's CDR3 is CASSPDASDAQYF. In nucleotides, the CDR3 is TGTGCCAGCAGCCCTGACGCCTCCGACGCCCAGTACTTC.

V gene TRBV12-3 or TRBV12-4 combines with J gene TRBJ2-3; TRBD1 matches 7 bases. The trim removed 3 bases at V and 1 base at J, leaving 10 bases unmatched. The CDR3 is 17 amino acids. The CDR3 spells CASSFSGQSLGTDTQYF. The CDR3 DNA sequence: TGTGCCAGCAGTTTTTCGGGACAGTCCTTAGGCACAGATACGCAGTATTTT.

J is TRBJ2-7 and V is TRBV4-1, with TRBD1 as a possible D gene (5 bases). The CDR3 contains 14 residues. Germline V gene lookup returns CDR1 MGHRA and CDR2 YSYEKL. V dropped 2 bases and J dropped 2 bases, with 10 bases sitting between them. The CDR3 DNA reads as TGCGCCAGCAGCCAACCGGGCAGGGCCTACGAGCAGTACTTC. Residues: CASSQPGRAYEQYF.

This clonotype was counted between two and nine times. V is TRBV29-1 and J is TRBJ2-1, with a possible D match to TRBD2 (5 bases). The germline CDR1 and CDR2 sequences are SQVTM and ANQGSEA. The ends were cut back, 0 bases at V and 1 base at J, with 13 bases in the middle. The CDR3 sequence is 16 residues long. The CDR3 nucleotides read TGCAGCGTTGAAGATATCCGGACTCCTTCCTACAATGAGCAGTTCTTC. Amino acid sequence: CSVEDIRTPSYNEQFF.

The CDR3 is CATRDRGGIQETQYF. The CDR3 DNA reads as TGTGCCACCAGAGACAGGGGGGGGATCCAAGAGACCCAGTACTTC. V usage is TRBV15 and J usage is TRBJ2-5, with 9 positions matching TRBD1. The germline CDR1 and CDR2 sequences are LNHNV and YYDKDF (reference sequence). Trimming cost V 6 bases and J 1 base; bases outside gene matches: 6. There are 15 residues in the CDR3.

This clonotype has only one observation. CDR3 protein: CASSPRNREYENIQYF. CDR3 nucleotides: TGTGCCAGCAGCCCTAGAAACAGGGAATACGAAAACATTCAGTACTTC. The chain links TRBV7-9 to TRBJ2-4; maybe TRBD1 (6 bases). CDR3 length equals 16 residues. Trimming removed 5 bases from V and 5 bases from J, with 19 bases in between. Germline lookup yields CDR1 SEHNR and CDR2 FQNEAQ (reference sequence).

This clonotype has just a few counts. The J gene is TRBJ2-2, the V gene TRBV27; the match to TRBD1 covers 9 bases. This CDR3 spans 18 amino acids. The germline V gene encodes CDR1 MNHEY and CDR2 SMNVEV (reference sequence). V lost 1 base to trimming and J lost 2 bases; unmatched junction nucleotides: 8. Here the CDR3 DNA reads TGTGCCAGCAGTTTATACAGGGGGCGCACCGCAAACACCGGGGAGCTGTTTTTT. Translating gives CASSLYRGRTANTGELFF.

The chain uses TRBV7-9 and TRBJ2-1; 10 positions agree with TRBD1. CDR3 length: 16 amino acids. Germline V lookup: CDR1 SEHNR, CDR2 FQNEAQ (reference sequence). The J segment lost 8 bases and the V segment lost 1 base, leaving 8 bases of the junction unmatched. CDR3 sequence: CASSLEDRGVYDEQFF. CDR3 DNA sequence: TGTGCCAGCAGCTTAGAGGACAGGGGGGTCTATGATGAGCAGTTCTTC.

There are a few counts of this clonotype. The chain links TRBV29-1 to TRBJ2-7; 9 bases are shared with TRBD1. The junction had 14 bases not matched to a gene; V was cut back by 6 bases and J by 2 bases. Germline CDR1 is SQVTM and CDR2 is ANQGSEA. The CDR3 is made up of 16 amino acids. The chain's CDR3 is CSVFGTGTNKPYEQYF. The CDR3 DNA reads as TGCAGCGTCTTCGGGACAGGGACCAACAAACCCTACGAGCAGTACTTC.

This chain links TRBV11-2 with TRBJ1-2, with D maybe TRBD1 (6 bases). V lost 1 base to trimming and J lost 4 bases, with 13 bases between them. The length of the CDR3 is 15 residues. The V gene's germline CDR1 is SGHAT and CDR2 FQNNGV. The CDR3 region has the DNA TGTGCCAGCAGCTTAGGGCCAGGGGTTTCCTATGGCTACACCTTC. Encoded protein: CASSLGPGVSYGYTF.

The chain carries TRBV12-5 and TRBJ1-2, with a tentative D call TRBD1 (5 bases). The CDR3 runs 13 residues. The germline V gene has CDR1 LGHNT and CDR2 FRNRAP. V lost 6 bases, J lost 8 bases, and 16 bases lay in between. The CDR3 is CASGRVPTDGYTF. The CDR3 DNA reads TGTGCTAGTGGCCGAGTCCCGACAGACGGCTACACCTTC.

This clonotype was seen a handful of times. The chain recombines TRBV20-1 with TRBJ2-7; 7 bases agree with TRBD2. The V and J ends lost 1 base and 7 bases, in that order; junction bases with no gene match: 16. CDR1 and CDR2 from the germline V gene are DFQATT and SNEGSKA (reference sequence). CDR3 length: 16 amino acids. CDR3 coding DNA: TGCAGTGCTAGAGCACACCGGGACTACCCTTGGGAGGAGCAGTACTTC. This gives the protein CSARAHRDYPWEEQYF.

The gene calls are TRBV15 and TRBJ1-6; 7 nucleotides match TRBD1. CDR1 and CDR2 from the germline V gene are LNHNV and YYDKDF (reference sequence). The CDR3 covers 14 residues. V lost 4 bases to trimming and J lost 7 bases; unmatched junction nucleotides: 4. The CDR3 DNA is TGTGCCACCAGCAAGGGGGCAGGGAATTCACCCCTCCACTTT. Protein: CATSKGAGNSPLHF.

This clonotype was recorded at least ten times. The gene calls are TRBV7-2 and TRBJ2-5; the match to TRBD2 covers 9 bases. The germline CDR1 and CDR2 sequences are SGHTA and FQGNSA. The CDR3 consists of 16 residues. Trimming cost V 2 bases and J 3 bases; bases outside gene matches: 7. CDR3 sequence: CASSLLASGVKETQYF. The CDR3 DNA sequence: TGTGCCAGCAGCTTATTGGCTAGCGGGGTAAAAGAGACCCAGTACTTC.

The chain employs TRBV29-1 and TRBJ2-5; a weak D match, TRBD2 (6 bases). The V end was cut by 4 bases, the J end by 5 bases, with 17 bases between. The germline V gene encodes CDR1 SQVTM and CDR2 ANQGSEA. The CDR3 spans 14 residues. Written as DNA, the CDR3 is TGCAGCGTTGGGGAGGCGACCGGCTCGGAGACCCAGTACTTC. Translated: CSVGEATGSETQYF.

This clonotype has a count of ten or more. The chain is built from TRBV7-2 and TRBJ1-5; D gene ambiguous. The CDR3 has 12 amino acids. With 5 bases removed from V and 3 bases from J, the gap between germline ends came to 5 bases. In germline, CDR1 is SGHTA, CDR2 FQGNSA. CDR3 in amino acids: CASSPFNQPQHF. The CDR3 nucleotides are TGTGCCAGCAGCCCATTCAATCAGCCCCAGCATTTT.

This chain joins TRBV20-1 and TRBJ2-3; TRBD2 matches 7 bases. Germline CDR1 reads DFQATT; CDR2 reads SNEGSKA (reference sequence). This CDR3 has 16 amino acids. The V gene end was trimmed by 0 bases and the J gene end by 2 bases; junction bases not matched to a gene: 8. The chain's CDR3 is CSARDRGGPVTDTQYF. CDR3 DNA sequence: TGCAGTGCTAGAGATCGCGGGGGACCAGTCACAGATACGCAGTATTTT.